Below, 18 T cell receptor beta chains from the same sample are listed, as sequenced in a study of OX40 agonist ivuxolimab in advanced cancers. The assay was immunoSEQ multiplex PCR, and TCRdb's table has in-frame clones only and misses some. The repertoire holds 76,000 or so clones, with 75% to 85% as singletons. The source material was CD4+ or CD8+ T cells sorted from blood, sampled in a trial of the OX40 agonist ivuxolimab. These receptors all stem from an adult with an advanced solid tumor such as melanoma, head and neck, liver or kidney cancer.

The rearrangement links TRBV5-1 to TRBJ2-3, with 13 bases matching TRBD2. V was pared by 5 bases and J by 2 bases, with 5 bases of the junction left unmatched. This CDR3 contains 16 residues. Germline CDR1 is SGHRS and CDR2 is YFSETQ. The CDR3, as DNA: TGCGCCAGCAGTTCCGGACTAGCGGGGGACACAGATACGCAGTATTTT. It is translated as CASSSGLAGDTDTQYF.

The chain joins TRBV30 to TRBJ2-3; 7 bases line up with TRBD2. Germline V gene sequence: CDR1 GTSNPN, CDR2 SVGIG (reference sequence). This CDR3 comprises 15 residues. J lost 2 bases, V lost 1 base, and 6 bases had no gene match. The CDR3 loop is CAWSALAGNTDTQYF. The CDR3 coding sequence is TGTGCCTGGAGTGCATTAGCGGGTAACACAGATACGCAGTATTTT. The whole variable domain, remainder taken from reference TRBV30 and TRBJ2-3, is SQTIHQWPATLVQPVGSPLSLECTVEGTSNPNLYWYRQAAGRGLQLLFYSVGIGQISSEVPQNLSASRPQDRQFILSSKKLLLSDSGFYLCAWSALAGNTDTQYFGPGTRLTVL.

V is TRBV5-6 and J is TRBJ1-2; no clear D gene. The CDR3 totals 15 residues. V was shortened by 0 bases and J by 5 bases, with 14 bases between the two germline ends. The V gene's germline CDR1 is SGHDT and CDR2 YYEEEE. CDR3: CASSLGQNHPYGYTF. The CDR3 bases are TGTGCCAGCAGCTTGGGCCAGAACCACCCGTATGGCTACACCTTC.

V is TRBV6-5 and J is TRBJ1-4; a weak D match, TRBD1 (5 bases). The CDR3 length is 11 residues. Germline lookup yields CDR1 MNHEY and CDR2 SVGAGI. Trimming left V 5 bases short and J 13 bases short, with 11 bases between. The chain's CDR3 is CASSEGARLFF. The CDR3 nucleotides are TGTGCCAGCAGTGAAGGGGCCCGACTGTTTTTT.

The V call is TRBV6-1, the J call TRBJ1-1; D call uncertain. Per germline, CDR1 MNHNS and CDR2 SASEGT. The CDR3 is made up of 15 amino acids. V lost 4 bases and J lost 0, with 12 bases in between. CDR3 sequence reads: CASSADGNMNTEAFF. The CDR3 bases are TGTGCCAGCAGTGCGGACGGAAACATGAACACTGAAGCTTTCTTT.

CDR3 sequence reads: CASSRPARGAVHEQYF. The CDR3 DNA sequence: TGTGCCAGCAGCCGTCCCGCCCGGGGGGCGGTTCACGAGCAGTACTTC. The chain joins TRBV7-2 to TRBJ2-7; perhaps TRBD2 as D (7 bases). The CDR3 extends over 16 amino acids. Trimming pared 5 bases from V and 5 bases from J, leaving 22 bases between. Germline V CDR1 and CDR2: SGHTA, FQGNSA.

This chain links TRBV7-2 with TRBJ2-3; possible D gene TRBD2, 6 bases. The V gene lost 1 base and the J gene lost 6 bases, with 11 bases spanning the gap. Germline CDR1 and CDR2: SGHTA and FQGNSA. The CDR3 extends over 14 amino acids. CDR3 residues: CASSLDGTGDTQYF. The CDR3 DNA follows: TGTGCCAGCAGCTTAGATGGGACTGGGGATACGCAGTATTTT.

This chain links TRBV7-9 with TRBJ1-2, with unresolved D. The CDR3 has 12 amino acids. Germline CDR1 and CDR2: SEHNR and FQNEAQ (reference sequence). Trimming removed 1 base at V and 3 bases at J, with 3 bases between. The CDR3 coding sequence is TGTGCCAGCAGCTTAGGAGACTATGGCTACACCTTC. Residues: CASSLGDYGYTF.

This clone was seen a handful of times. The chain is built from TRBV2 and TRBJ2-6; D gene uncertain. Germline V gives CDR1 SNHLY, CDR2 FYNNEI. The CDR3 totals 18 residues. V lost 1 base, J lost 0 bases, and 13 bases lay in between. CDR3 DNA: TGTGCCAGCAGTGAAGGACTTCCCAACCCCTCTGGGGCCAACGTCCTGACTTTC. Protein: CASSEGLPNPSGANVLTF.

This chain joins TRBV7-2 and TRBJ2-3, with D possibly TRBD2 on 5 matching bases. CDR1 and CDR2 (germline): SGHTA, FQGNSA. With 1 base removed from V and 3 bases from J, the gap between germline ends came to 11 bases. The CDR3 loop spans 15 amino acids. The CDR3, as DNA: TGTGCCAGCAGCTTAGGTAGCGTGTGGACAGATACGCAGTATTTT. Protein product: CASSLGSVWTDTQYF.

The chain joins TRBV25-1 to TRBJ2-5; either TRBD1 or TRBD2 may supply D (5 bases each). There are 14 residues in the CDR3. CDR1 is MGHDK, CDR2 SYGVNS, per germline. The germline V and J ends were trimmed by 9 bases and 3 bases, with 17 bases remaining between them. The CDR3 sequence is CASHPGPMEETQYF. In DNA, the CDR3 is TGTGCCAGTCATCCGGGACCGATGGAAGAGACCCAGTACTTC.

V is TRBV7-2 and J is TRBJ1-1; D gene uncertain. This CDR3 is built from 14 residues. Germline assignment: CDR1 SGHTA and CDR2 FQGNSA. Trimming removed 1 base at V and 3 bases at J, with 9 bases between. DNA for the CDR3: TGTGCCAGCAGCTTAGGATCGGGGTACACTGAAGCTTTCTTT. It encodes CASSLGSGYTEAFF.

J is TRBJ1-3 and V is TRBV21-1. TRBV21-1 is a pseudogene locus. The CDR3 runs 18 residues. This CDR3 reads CASSPKGSGGFSGNTIYF. DNA of the CDR3: TGTGCCAGCAGCCCAAAAGGATCCGGCGGATTCTCTGGAAACACCATATATTTT.

The V gene is TRBV9, the J gene TRBJ2-5; no clear D gene. Germline-derived CDR1 and CDR2 are SGDLS and YYNGEE. The CDR3 is 14 residues long. V was shortened by 3 bases and J by 5 bases, with 14 bases between the two germline ends. CDR3 nucleotides: TGTGCCAGCAGCGCCCCGGTAGCCAGTGAGACCCAGTACTTC. Its protein is CASSAPVASETQYF.

The chain carries TRBV5-1 and TRBJ2-5, with 8 bases that match TRBD2. This CDR3 is 15 amino acids long. The germline V gene encodes CDR1 SGHRS and CDR2 YFSETQ. J gave up 2 bases and V 0 bases, and 3 bases lay outside the gene matches. CDR3 loop: CASSLGLAGQETQYF. As DNA, the CDR3 is TGCGCCAGCAGCTTGGGATTAGCGGGGCAAGAGACCCAGTACTTC.

This clone was observed a few times. The CDR3 DNA follows: TGTGCCAGCAGCTTGGGGGGGCTAGTCTATGGCTACACCTTC. Protein sequence: CASSLGGLVYGYTF. V and J are TRBV7-2 and TRBJ1-2, with D tentatively TRBD1 (6 bases). CDR3 size: 14 residues. Germline CDR1 reads SGHTA; CDR2 reads FQGNSA. V lost 3 bases and J lost 4, with 12 bases in between. Drawing the rest from reference TRBV7-2 and TRBJ1-2, the complete variable domain is GAGVSQSPSNKVTEKGKDVELRCDPISGHTALYWYRQSLGQGLEFLIYFQGNSAPDKSGLPSDRFSAERTGGSVSTLTIQRTQQEDSAVYLCASSLGGLVYGYTFGSGTRLTVV.

This clone was seen a handful of times. CDR3 nucleotides: TGTGCCAGCAGCTTAACAGGGGCCACCCCCGGCTACACCTTC. Encoded protein: CASSLTGATPGYTF. The V gene is TRBV7-2, the J gene TRBJ1-2; 7 nucleotides agree with TRBD1. V lost 2 bases and J lost 8; bases outside the gene matches: 8. CDR3 length: 14 residues. The germline V gene has CDR1 SGHTA and CDR2 FQGNSA.

This clone has only a few counts. The rearrangement joins TRBV19 to TRBJ1-1; 7 nucleotides align to TRBD1. There are 14 residues in the CDR3. Losses at the gene ends were 1 base for V and 1 base for J; bases not matched to a gene: 0. The germline V gene encodes CDR1 LNHDA and CDR2 SQIVND (reference sequence). The CDR3 loop is CASSIGDRNTEAFF. Here the CDR3 DNA reads TGTGCCAGTAGTATAGGGGACAGGAACACTGAAGCTTTCTTT.